A single sample is the source of the 20 T cell receptor beta chains below, sequenced in a study of blood T cell repertoires in COVID-19. TCRdb's table, derived via immunoSEQ multiplex PCR, lists solely in-frame clones and lacks some. This table has around 62,000 clones, roughly 90% appearing once. Input material: peripheral blood. The receptors shown here come from a human donor in a cohort sampled during active COVID-19.

This clone was picked up one time. J is TRBJ1-1 and V is TRBV3-1 (or the pseudogene TRBV3-2), with TRBD1 matching over 8 bases. This CDR3 has 15 amino acids. Trimming took 4 bases from V and 4 from J; bases not matched to a gene: 8. CDR1 is LGHDT and CDR2 is YNNKEL in the germline V gene (reference sequence). CDR3 in DNA: TGTGCCAGCAGCCCAGACAGGGGAGAGGGCACTGAAGCTTTCTTT. This codes for CASSPDRGEGTEAFF.

The J gene is TRBJ2-7, the V gene TRBV6-5, with D maybe TRBD2 (6 bases). The CDR3 is 14 amino acids. Germline CDR1 and CDR2: MNHEY and SVGAGI. V lost 2 bases, J lost 2 bases, and 10 bases lay in between. In DNA form, the CDR3 reads TGTGCCAGCAGTTACGGGTCTAGCGCCTACGAGCAGTACTTC. Translated, it gives CASSYGSSAYEQYF.

The chain links TRBV27 to TRBJ2-5, with D possibly TRBD1 on 6 matching bases. Trimming removed 8 bases from V and 0 bases from J, with 19 bases in between. The germline CDR1 and CDR2 sequences are MNHEY and SMNVEV (reference sequence). This CDR3 spans 16 amino acids. The CDR3 DNA reads TGTGCCAGCGCTTATGGGGCAGGGGATTACCAAGAGACCCAGTACTTC. Translated, it gives CASAYGAGDYQETQYF.

The chain recombines TRBV27 with TRBJ1-2; 9 bases align to TRBD1. There are 16 residues in the CDR3. J gave up 8 bases and V 5 bases, and 15 bases lay outside the gene matches. CDR1 MNHEY and CDR2 SMNVEV come from the germline V gene (reference sequence). The CDR3 DNA reads as TGTGCCAGCAGTCCATCCTACCGACAGGGGGTGGGAGGCTACACCTTC. Protein product: CASSPSYRQGVGGYTF.

J is TRBJ2-1 and V is TRBV27; D is perhaps TRBD1 (6 bases). V was pared by 0 bases and J by 3 bases, with 6 bases between. Germline loops: CDR1 MNHEY, CDR2 SMNVEV (reference sequence). The CDR3 runs to 14 residues. The CDR3 coding sequence is TGTGCCAGCAGTTTATCACAGGGCTACAATGAGCAGTTCTTC. Its protein product is CASSLSQGYNEQFF.

The V and J genes are TRBV5-4 and TRBJ1-2, with D possibly being TRBD1 (6 bases). The CDR3 is 13 amino acids. Germline V gives CDR1 SGHNT, CDR2 YYREEE (reference sequence). Between the trimmed V and J ends, which lost 4 bases and 8 bases, there was a span of 15 bases. The CDR3 protein is CASSIEQGYGYTF. The CDR3 DNA sequence: TGTGCCAGCAGCATAGAACAGGGTTACGGCTACACCTTC.

The chain recombines TRBV4-3 with TRBJ2-3; tentative D call: TRBD1 (6 bases). Germline V CDR1 and CDR2: LGHNA, YSLEER. With 0 bases removed from V and 1 base from J, the gap between germline ends came to 17 bases. The CDR3 spans 18 residues. The chain's CDR3 is CASSQDWEQGRGTDTQYF. For the CDR3, the DNA is TGCGCCAGCAGCCAAGATTGGGAACAGGGTCGCGGCACAGATACGCAGTATTTT.

The V call is TRBV19, the J call TRBJ2-1, with 7 positions matching TRBD1. Germline V lookup: CDR1 LNHDA, CDR2 SQIVND (reference sequence). The CDR3 spans 12 residues. Losses at the gene ends were 10 bases for V and 6 bases for J; bases not matched to a gene: 6. The CDR3 DNA is TGTGCCACCACGGACAGGTTCAATGAGCAGTTCTTC. Protein: CATTDRFNEQFF. The full variable domain, in which reference TRBV19 and TRBJ2-1 provide the parts outside the CDR3, is DGGITQSPKYLFRKEGQNVTLSCEQNLNHDAMYWYRQDPGQGLRLIYYSQIVNDFQKGDIAEGYSVSREKKESFPLTVTSAQKNPTAFYLCATTDRFNEQFFGPGTRLTVL.

The chain links TRBV28 to TRBJ2-7; D gene uncertain. V lost 8 bases and J 1 base, leaving 6 bases between the germline ends. Germline V gene data show CDR1 as MDHEN and CDR2 as SYDVKM. The length of the CDR3 is 11 residues. CDR3 in DNA: TGTGCCAGCTTTTCTTCCTACGAGCAGTACTTC. Protein sequence: CASFSSYEQYF.

CDR3 DNA sequence: TGCGCCAGCAGCCCCCTTTGGGACAGGGGAGGGTCCTACGAGCAGTACTTC. As protein: CASSPLWDRGGSYEQYF. The rearrangement uses TRBV5-1 and TRBJ2-7; 10 bases are shared with TRBD1. The junction had 11 bases not matched to a gene; V was cut back by 4 bases and J by 1 base. Germline loops: CDR1 SGHRS, CDR2 YFSETQ. CDR3 length: 17 amino acids.

This rearrangement joins TRBV19 to TRBJ1-1, with TRBD1 matching 7 bases. Germline values: CDR1 LNHDA, CDR2 SQIVND (reference sequence). This CDR3 region has 15 residues. After removal of 5 bases from V and 4 bases from J, the junction contained 10 bases not matched to a gene. DNA for the CDR3: TGTGCCAGTAGTTTTGGACAGGCCGGCGCCACTGAAGCTTTCTTT. Translating gives CASSFGQAGATEAFF.

The gene calls are TRBV5-6 and TRBJ1-2, with 8 nucleotides matching TRBD1. Unmatched junction bases numbered 5, after V lost 9 bases and J lost 1 base. The germline CDR1 and CDR2 sequences are SGHDT and YYEEEE. The CDR3 is 13 residues long. CDR3 region: CATGQGGNYGYTF. The CDR3 nucleotides read TGTGCCACCGGACAGGGTGGTAACTATGGCTACACCTTC.

This clone was seen a few times. The rearrangement joins TRBV9 to TRBJ1-1; D uncertain. Deletions cut 1 base from V and 0 bases from J, with 10 bases between. CDR1 and CDR2 from the germline V gene are SGDLS and YYNGEE. The length of the CDR3 is 15 residues. The chain's CDR3 is CASSVTNNMNTEAFF. CDR3 bases: TGTGCCAGCAGCGTAACAAATAACATGAACACTGAAGCTTTCTTT.

The V gene is TRBV7-9, the J gene TRBJ1-1, with a tentative D call TRBD1 (5 bases). V was clipped by 1 base and J by 1 base, with 19 bases between them. Germline assignment: CDR1 SEHNR and CDR2 FQNEAQ (reference sequence). The CDR3 has 18 amino acids. In nucleotides, the CDR3 is TGTGCCAGCAGCTTAGGATTCAGTGACAGTGGACCGAACACTGAAGCTTTCTTT. The encoded protein is CASSLGFSDSGPNTEAFF.

The chain couples TRBV19 to TRBJ2-1, with D tentatively TRBD2 (6 bases). Trimming shortened V by 2 bases and J by 10 bases, and 9 bases separated the two germline ends. Germline-derived CDR1 and CDR2 are LNHDA and SQIVND (reference sequence). This CDR3 region has 12 residues. CDR3 loop: CASSILAGEQFF. The DNA of the CDR3 is TGTGCCAGTAGTATACTGGCGGGGGAGCAGTTCTTC.

A single count supports this clone. This chain uses TRBV5-1 with TRBJ2-3; 10 bases fit TRBD1. The CDR3 totals 14 residues. The V gene end was trimmed by 3 bases and the J gene end by 4 bases; junction bases not matched to a gene: 2. Germline V gives CDR1 SGHRS, CDR2 YFSETQ. CDR3: CASSSGTGADTQYF. CDR3 nucleotide sequence: TGCGCCAGCAGCTCGGGGACAGGGGCAGATACGCAGTATTTT.

The chain couples TRBV24-1 to TRBJ2-1; perhaps TRBD2 as D (6 bases). The CDR3 covers 13 residues. Germline V gene sequence: CDR1 KGHDR, CDR2 SFDVKD. V lost 3 bases and J lost 8, with 10 bases in between. Here the CDR3 DNA reads TGTGCCACCAGTGATCACGGGAGTGATGAGCAGTTCTTC. This sequence encodes CATSDHGSDEQFF.

The V call is TRBV27, the J call TRBJ2-2; 8 bases are a match to TRBD2. The CDR3 sequence is 14 residues long. Trimming removed 2 bases from V and 7 bases from J; junction bases left unmatched: 3. The germline V gene encodes CDR1 MNHEY and CDR2 SMNVEV (reference sequence). The CDR3 is CASSLAGGFGELFF. In DNA, the CDR3 is TGTGCCAGCAGTTTAGCGGGGGGTTTCGGGGAGCTGTTTTTT.

The rearrangement joins TRBV4-1 to TRBJ1-2, with D hard to call. Germline CDR1 reads MGHRA; CDR2 reads YSYEKL. Trimming cost V 2 bases and J 3 bases, with 10 bases left between them. The length of the CDR3 is 14 residues. The DNA for the CDR3 is TGCGCCAGCAGCCAACAGGACTGGGACTATGGCTACACCTTC. It encodes CASSQQDWDYGYTF.

This chain joins TRBV28 and TRBJ2-7; perhaps TRBD2 as D (6 bases). CDR3 length: 16 amino acids. Germline CDR1 reads MDHEN; CDR2 reads SYDVKM. Trimming took off 4 bases at V and 4 bases at J, with 20 bases between the two ends. The CDR3 is CASSSGGILHQYEQYF. CDR3 sequence (DNA): TGTGCCAGCAGTTCAGGAGGGATCCTCCACCAATACGAGCAGTACTTC. The full variable domain, with the rest looked up from reference TRBV28 and TRBJ2-7, is DVKVTQSSRYLVKRTGEKVFLECVQDMDHENMFWYRQDPGLGLRLIYFSYDVKMKEKGDIPEGYSVSREKKERFSLILESASTNQTSMYLCASSSGGILHQYEQYFGPGTRLTVT.